Listed here are 17 T cell receptor beta chains from one sample, sequenced in a study of immune evolution from preneoplasia to lung adenocarcinoma (dated by TCRdb to 2020 to 2022). Library preparation employed the immunoSEQ multiplex PCR assay. The clones in this table, taken by TCRdb from immuneACCESS, are in-frame only. Not every clone is retained; where verified, under half of the shortfall comes from an unresolved V gene, and the cause of the rest is unknown. Counted in this sample were around 20,000 clones; about 71% of them appeared once. Roughly 5.3% of the sample is held by the ten biggest clonotypes. Sequencing was performed on FFPE invasive lung adenocarcinoma tissue. The cell subset or site tag for this specimen amounts to: frankly invasive lung adenocarcinoma (ADC). The receptors derive from a person in their sixties with lung adenocarcinoma.

V gene TRBV28 combines with J gene TRBJ1-1, with D hard to call. Trimming removed 1 base at V and 0 bases at J, with 9 bases between. The CDR3 sequence is 15 residues long. Germline V gene lookup returns CDR1 MDHEN and CDR2 SYDVKM. CDR3 sequence reads: CASSLFGVLNTEAFF. In DNA, the CDR3 is TGTGCCAGCAGTTTATTTGGGGTCCTGAACACTGAAGCTTTCTTT.

The rearrangement joins TRBV4-1 to TRBJ2-3, with 14 bases identical to TRBD2. This CDR3 comprises 17 residues. The germline V gene encodes CDR1 MGHRA and CDR2 YSYEKL. Losses at the gene ends were 2 bases for V and 6 bases for J; bases not matched to a gene: 7. Written as DNA, the CDR3 is TGCGCCAGCAGCCAACCCCCGACTAGCGGGAGGGGGGATACGCAGTATTTT. Translating gives CASSQPPTSGRGDTQYF.

The chain couples TRBV6-5 to TRBJ1-5; D is ambiguous. The CDR3 has 16 residues. Trimming took 0 bases from V and 0 from J, leaving 9 bases between them. The germline gives CDR1 MNHEY, CDR2 SVGAGI. The CDR3, as DNA: TGTGCCAGCAGTTACTCGAGTAGGTTTAGCAATCAGCCCCAGCATTTT. It is translated as CASSYSSRFSNQPQHF.

The rearrangement joins TRBV5-1 to TRBJ2-5, with 13 nucleotides matching TRBD2. Germline CDR1 and CDR2: SGHRS and YFSETQ. With V trimmed by 6 bases and J by 5 bases, 13 bases remained unmatched. This CDR3 is 17 amino acids long. The CDR3 here is CASILGLAGALRETQYF. Here the CDR3 DNA reads TGCGCCAGCATCCTCGGACTAGCGGGAGCCTTGAGGGAGACCCAGTACTTC.

The rearrangement uses TRBV7-2 and TRBJ1-1; D unclear. The CDR3 covers 13 residues. V was clipped by 3 bases and J by 4 bases, with 9 bases between them. Germline V gene lookup returns CDR1 SGHTA and CDR2 FQGNSA. The CDR3 sequence: CASSFVRSTEAFF. The CDR3 nucleotides read TGTGCCAGCAGCTTCGTTAGGAGCACTGAAGCTTTCTTT.

The V gene is TRBV18, the J gene TRBJ2-2; weak D call: TRBD2 (6 bases). The CDR3 runs 13 residues. Trimming cost V 4 bases and J 7 bases, with 10 bases left between them. Germline CDR1 reads KGHSH; CDR2 reads LQKENI. CDR3 sequence (DNA): TGTGCCAGCTCACTCGGGAGTGACGGGGAGCTGTTTTTT. Amino acids: CASSLGSDGELFF.

This chain links TRBV11-3 with TRBJ2-2; TRBD2 matches at 13 bases. V trimming: 4 bases; J trimming: 5 bases; junction bases outside the gene matches: 4. There are 16 residues in the CDR3. Germline V lookup: CDR1 SGHNT, CDR2 YENEEA. CDR3 in DNA: TGTGCCAGCAGCTCAAGGACTAGCGGGAGTACCGGGGAGCTGTTTTTT. It specifies CASSSRTSGSTGELFF.

The chain carries TRBV5-4 and TRBJ2-1; D gene unclear. The CDR3 contains 15 residues. CDR1 is SGHNT, CDR2 YYREEE, per germline (reference sequence). Trimming cost V 2 bases and J 2 bases, with 11 bases left between them. This CDR3 reads CASSFSNSPYNEQFF. The CDR3 DNA follows: TGTGCCAGCAGCTTTAGCAACTCGCCCTACAATGAGCAGTTCTTC.

The chain joins TRBV7-6 to TRBJ1-1; the D gene is possibly TRBD1 (6 bases). Looked up from germline, CDR1 is SGHVS and CDR2 is FNYEAQ. CDR3 length equals 15 residues. Trimming cost V 1 base and J 1 base, with 10 bases left between them. The CDR3, as DNA: TGTGCCAGCAGCTTAGGGCAGGGGAAGAACACTGAAGCTTTCTTT. As protein: CASSLGQGKNTEAFF. The full variable domain, with the rest looked up from reference TRBV7-6 and TRBJ1-1, is GAGVSQSPRYKVTKRGQDVALRCDPISGHVSLYWYRQALGQGPEFLTYFNYEAQQDKSGLPNDRFSAERPEGSISTLTIQRTEQRDSAMYRCASSLGQGKNTEAFFGQGTRLTVV.

The V and J genes are TRBV18 and TRBJ2-1; D may correspond to TRBD1 or TRBD2 (5 bases each). Trimming removed 0 bases at V and 0 bases at J, with 12 bases between. The CDR3 loop spans 17 amino acids. CDR1 and CDR2 from the germline V gene are KGHSH and LQKENI. The CDR3 coding sequence is TGTGCCAGCTCACCACCGTTTGGGACCTCCTCCTACAATGAGCAGTTCTTC. Amino acid sequence: CASSPPFGTSSYNEQFF.

The chain joins TRBV23-1 to TRBJ2-7; D gene uncertain. TRBV23-1 is designated an ORF whose function remains uncertain. The germline V and J ends were trimmed by 3 bases and 2 bases, with 2 bases remaining between them. This CDR3 has 11 amino acids. As DNA, the CDR3 is TGCGCCAGCAGTCACACCTACGAGCAGTACTTC. It specifies CASSHTYEQYF.

This chain uses TRBV5-4 with TRBJ2-1, with D tentatively TRBD1 or TRBD2 (5 bases each). Germline values: CDR1 SGHNT, CDR2 YYREEE (reference sequence). V was shortened by 0 bases and J by 0 bases, with 7 bases between the two germline ends. The CDR3 totals 15 residues. The CDR3 DNA reads as TGTGCCAGCAGCTTGGCCGGGGCCTCCTACAATGAGCAGTTCTTC. Its protein is CASSLAGASYNEQFF.

The table lists this clone with a few counts. The chain combines TRBV6-5 with TRBJ2-2; 7 bases are shared with TRBD2. This CDR3 contains 14 residues. V lost 9 bases, J lost 5 bases, and 9 bases stayed unmatched. Germline V gene lookup returns CDR1 MNHEY and CDR2 SVGAGI. CDR3 nucleotide sequence: TGTGCCAGTCGTCGGCGGGAGAGGACCGGGGAGCTGTTTTTT. Its protein product is CASRRRERTGELFF.

V and J are TRBV6-6 and TRBJ2-7, with TRBD1 identical over 8 bases. J was trimmed by 6 bases and V by 5 bases; bases with no gene match: 3. From germline, CDR1 is MNHNY and CDR2 SVGAGI (reference sequence). This CDR3 contains 12 residues. CDR3 sequence: CASSPDRAEQYF. CDR3 bases: TGTGCCAGCAGTCCGGACAGGGCCGAGCAGTACTTC.

For the CDR3, the DNA is TGTGCCAGCAGCCAAGAGGGACAGGCCGGTGAAAAACTGTTTTTT. Translated, it gives CASSQEGQAGEKLFF. This sequence joins TRBV4-2 and TRBJ1-4; TRBD1 aligns across 8 bases. The CDR3 runs to 15 residues. The trim removed 0 bases at V and 7 bases at J, leaving 4 bases unmatched. Germline CDR1 reads LGHNA; CDR2 reads YNFKEQ.

Regarding this clone: At one boundary the junction diverges from the germline segment, which might be a read error. V and J are TRBV9 and TRBJ1-1; no reliable D call. This CDR3 has 13 amino acids. Germline values: CDR1 SGDLS, CDR2 YYNGEE. The CDR3 spells CVSSVARNTEAFF. CDR3 nucleotide sequence: TGTGTCAGCAGCGTAGCACGGAACACTGAAGCTTTCTTT.

CDR3 amino acids: CASSPTGNYGYTF. Here the CDR3 DNA reads TGTGCCAGCAGTCCGACAGGGAACTATGGCTACACCTTC. This chain connects TRBV28 to TRBJ1-2, with 7 bases that match TRBD1. Germline CDR1 reads MDHEN; CDR2 reads SYDVKM. The CDR3 totals 13 residues. Trimming removed 5 bases from V and 2 bases from J; junction bases left unmatched: 2.